The present T cell receptor (beta chain) was sequenced within a study of sequential checkpoint blockade in melanoma. Study in general: TCRβ was sequenced from DNA of 91 pretreatment tumors. Study-wide results and caveats: PD-L1 staining and CD8+ counts, not mutational load, tracked tumor T-cell clonality.

Treatment described: randomized to nivolumab then ipilimumab (arm A) or the reverse (arm B). Measured with immunoSEQ multiplex PCR; TCRdb has only the in-frame clones, and not every one. The data show roughly 6,100 clones, over 20% seen once. Germline V gene sequence: CDR1 SQVTM, CDR2 ANQGSEA. The V end was cut by 6 bases, the J end by 5 bases, with 19 bases between. The CDR3 contains 14 residues. Comments on this clone: As yet, its antigen is unknown.

The sample was tumor tissue (inferred from file names), taken from a patient given nivolumab and ipilimumab in sequence. V usage is TRBV29-1 and J usage is TRBJ1-1; D is perhaps TRBD1 (6 bases). The TCR sequence derives from a human donor with melanoma. The CDR3: CSVLPRGGRTEAFF. The CDR3 region has the DNA TGCAGCGTCCTCCCACGGGGGGGGCGGACTGAAGCTTTCTTT.